This T cell receptor (beta chain) was captured in a study of blood T cells in healthy people across ages. The overall study: The capture of about one barcoded beta molecule per two T cells was achieved by template switching.

Germline loops: CDR1 DFQATT, CDR2 SNEGSKA (reference sequence). The CDR3 runs 15 residues. After removal of 4 bases from V and 7 bases from J, the junction contained 16 bases not matched to a gene. Together with a sample-barcoded 5' primer, a J-beta primer mix was included in a second PCR lasting 7 to 11 cycles. In TCRdb, the 5' RACE reads were re-called with MiXCR into one record per CDR3 protein. Among roughly 700,000 distinct CDR3 sequences, approximately 50% were seen once, and the ten largest hold roughly 34%. Each donor's blood draw was roughly 10 milliliters of peripheral blood. The specimen sequenced was blood. The rearrangement joins TRBV20-1 to TRBJ2-7, with 7 nucleotides matching TRBD2. The sequence was collected from a woman aged 60-75 years in good health. The CDR3 region has the DNA TGCAGTGCTATGTGGGGCGGGAGAGGTAACGGTGAGCAGTACTTC. It is translated as CSAMWGGRGNGEQYF.